This is a list of T cell receptor beta chains from one sample in a study of CXCR3-negative and CXCR3-positive naive CD8 T cells. Using the 5' RACE reads, TCRdb records one entry per CDR3 protein without DNA. This listing includes tens of thousands of distinct CDR3 sequences. The sequenced material came from naive CXCR3+ CD8+ T cells from blood. All receptors come from a human donor in good health. Some clones in this sample may be carry-over from other donors' samples. Both conserved end residues are part of each CDR3. Part of the rows lack a size; the others show once, few, many or a class for expanded clones.

CDR3,J,size,V
CSAPGTTLYNEQFF,TRBJ2-1,-,TRBV20-1
CASSFPRDRGTEAFF,TRBJ1-1,-,TRBV28
CASRQVAGGADTQYF,TRBJ2-3,-,TRBV6-5
CASSKRQGNEKLFF,TRBJ1-4,-,TRBV14
CASSLETRVTDTQYF,TRBJ2-3,-,TRBV12-3/TRBV12-4
CASSQGTPYEQYF,TRBJ2-7,-,TRBV4-1
CASSQTGTGLTDTQYF,TRBJ2-3,-,TRBV4-3
CASSQDRTFPYEQYF,TRBJ2-7,-,TRBV4-3
CASSAPVGGDTQYF,TRBJ2-3,-,TRBV12-3/TRBV12-4
CSVGGPGELFF,TRBJ2-2,-,TRBV29-1
CASSLGQSVNTDTQYF,TRBJ2-3,-,TRBV6-5
CASSFGVQNTEAFF,TRBJ1-1,-,TRBV5-1
CSARHRLAADTQYF,TRBJ2-3,-,TRBV20-1
CASSLSRGGSSYEQYF,TRBJ2-7,-,TRBV9
CSVVVGGDNEQFF,TRBJ2-1,-,TRBV29-1
CSVVLAGGPSGELFF,TRBJ2-2,medium-sized,TRBV29-1
CASRQRDQGDEQFF,TRBJ2-1,-,TRBV6-2/TRBV6-3
CASSQDVTGGWYEQYF,TRBJ2-7,-,TRBV4-3
CASSPDYGRKAEAFF,TRBJ1-1,-,TRBV7-9
CASSLLKGYEQYF,TRBJ2-7,-,TRBV28
CASSLGRLAGGYNEQFF,TRBJ2-1,-,TRBV11-3
CASSATSGGDNEQFF,TRBJ2-1,-,TRBV7-3
CSARVSGRELEQYF,TRBJ2-7,-,TRBV20-1
CSAAPGDTEAFF,TRBJ1-1,-,TRBV20-1
CASSQDLLTVGGNTIYF,TRBJ1-3,-,TRBV4-2
CASSSTGGSTDTQYF,TRBJ2-3,-,TRBV7-3
CASSFQETQYF,TRBJ2-5,-,TRBV5-6
CASSAGGRGLYNEQFF,TRBJ2-1,-,TRBV2
CASSPDRDYEQYF,TRBJ2-7,-,TRBV9
CATSRVAGDTYEQYF,TRBJ2-7,-,TRBV15
CSARYRTGSYEQYF,TRBJ2-7,-,TRBV20-1
CASSLTAGGYNEQFF,TRBJ2-1,-,TRBV12-3/TRBV12-4
CASTPMGSSYEQYF,TRBJ2-7,-,TRBV28
CASSSSERTYNEQFF,TRBJ2-1,-,TRBV5-6
CATRRPGYEQYF,TRBJ2-7,-,TRBV2
CASSRQENTEAFF,TRBJ1-1,-,TRBV6-2/TRBV6-3
CASSLEGAGELFF,TRBJ2-2,-,TRBV5-1
CASRPTGADTQYF,TRBJ2-3,-,TRBV7-3
CASSLVGATDTQYF,TRBJ2-3,-,TRBV5-1
CASSLGGQGGSYEQYF,TRBJ2-7,-,TRBV13
CASSLLQEYNQPQHF,TRBJ1-5,-,TRBV28
CASSYLAVVAGSSYEQYF,TRBJ2-7,-,TRBV6-6
CASSGISGELFF,TRBJ2-2,-,TRBV11-2
CASSQDRFGTNTEAFF,TRBJ1-1,-,TRBV4-3
CASRKSGTGSYNEQFF,TRBJ2-1,-,TRBV6-5
CAISDWGEAFF,TRBJ1-1,-,TRBV10-3